This T cell receptor (beta chain) was recovered during a study of shared clonotypes between healthy human individuals. Germline assignment: CDR1 SEHNR and CDR2 FQNEAQ (reference sequence). CDR3 length: 15 amino acids. The V end was cut by 3 bases, the J end by 0 bases, with 8 bases between. General observations from the study: The study found lower generation probabilities in non-shared clonotypes than in those shared by all four donors. Investigators expected sequencing depth to affect clonotype sharing among donors.

It was across several immunoSEQ plates that each subset's genomic DNA was evenly split. Some clones are missing from TCRdb's copy, which holds only in-frame ones; the method was immunoSEQ multiplex PCR. The repertoire has about 1 million clones, roughly 70% of them found once; the top ten carry roughly 1.5%. Of note for this clone: What it recognizes is unknown.

A CD45RA+ naive subset and a CD45RA-negative memory subset were split from CD4+ cells. This TCR came from a young man in good health. The sequenced sample was memory CD4+ T cells sorted from blood. Subset: CD45RA-negative fraction. The chain uses TRBV7-9 and TRBJ1-4; weak D call: TRBD1 (6 bases). This CDR3 is CASSFNRATNEKLFF. In DNA form, the CDR3 reads TGTGCCAGCAGCTTTAACAGGGCAACTAATGAAAAACTGTTTTTT.